What follows are 12 T cell receptor beta chains derived from one specimen sequenced in a study of CD8+CD57+ T cells in acquired aplastic anemia. TCR beta VDJ and CDR3 were profiled, and genomic DNA was the template. One entry per CDR3 protein, called by TCRdb with MiXCR from the reads. This table holds approximately 470,000 distinct CDR3 sequences, under 40% found once. Selection for sequencing was limited to patients who had shown CD8+CD57+ cell expansion by flow cytometry. Material: sorted CD4+, CD8+, or CD8+CD57+ T cells (not recorded which) from PBMCs. All receptors derive from a human donor with aplastic anemia.

The gene calls are TRBV7-8 and TRBJ1-4; D remains ambiguous. This CDR3 contains 13 residues. Germline V gene sequence: CDR1 SGHVS, CDR2 FQNEAQ. V lost 2 bases and J lost 8, with 9 bases in between. In DNA, the CDR3 is TGTGCCAGCAGCTTACCCGAGGGAGAAAAACTGTTTTTT. As protein: CASSLPEGEKLFF.

The chain carries TRBV10-3 and TRBJ1-6; D not resolved. Trimming removed 3 bases from V and 9 bases from J, with 15 bases in between. Germline V gives CDR1 ENHRY, CDR2 SYGVKD. This CDR3 spans 15 amino acids. This CDR3 reads CAISDWNSPGSPLHF. The CDR3 nucleotides read TGTGCCATCAGTGACTGGAATTCGCCGGGTTCACCCCTCCACTTT.

The V and J genes are TRBV20-1 and TRBJ1-5; maybe TRBD1 (5 bases). CDR1 and CDR2 from the germline V gene are DFQATT and SNEGSKA (reference sequence). V lost 0 bases and J 0 bases, leaving 12 bases between the germline ends. CDR3 length: 16 residues. CDR3 sequence (DNA): TGCAGTGCTAGAGAGTCCTGGGGGGATAGCAATCAGCCCCAGCATTTT. Its protein is CSARESWGDSNQPQHF.

The chain carries TRBV2 and TRBJ2-3, with 7 bases matching TRBD2. The germline V gene encodes CDR1 SNHLY and CDR2 FYNNEI. Trimming removed 6 bases from V and 5 bases from J; junction bases left unmatched: 2. The CDR3 runs to 12 residues. CDR3 nucleotide sequence: TGTGCCAGCAGGGGGGAGGGAGATACGCAGTATTTT. Translating it yields CASRGEGDTQYF.

This clonotype appeared a few times. This chain joins TRBV5-5 and TRBJ1-6; D remains unclear. The CDR3 consists of 14 residues. CDR1 SGHKS and CDR2 YYEKEE come from the germline V gene (reference sequence). The V and J ends lost 4 bases and 7 bases respectively, with 12 bases between them. The CDR3 nucleotides read TGTGCCAGCAGCGCCAAACACGCAAATTCACCCCTCCACTTT. Encoded protein: CASSAKHANSPLHF.

The chain carries TRBV12-3 or TRBV12-4 and TRBJ1-4; 7 bases align to TRBD1. The ends lost 8 bases at V and 7 bases at J; junction bases unmatched: 13. This CDR3 region has 15 residues. For the CDR3, the DNA is TGTGCCAGCGTTCGGGGCAGGGGGTGCGGTGAAAAACTGTTTTTT. It specifies CASVRGRGCGEKLFF.

About this clonotype: A much larger clone lies a single base off, so this may be a read error. This rearrangement joins TRBV11-2 to TRBJ2-5; TRBD2 agrees at 11 bases. The CDR3 totals 15 residues. Germline loops: CDR1 SGHAT, CDR2 FQNNGV. The CDR3 DNA reads as TGTGTCAGCAGCATGCTAGCGGGAGGTCAGGAGACCCAGTACTTC. Its protein is CVSSMLAGGQETQYF.

Details on this clonotype: Given a much more abundant clone one base away, this may be a read error. The CDR3 end shows no conserved phenylalanine or tryptophan, and so a read error is likely. The chain carries TRBV7-9 and TRBJ1-2; D ambiguous. CDR1 SEHNR and CDR2 FQNEAQ come from the germline V gene (reference sequence). The CDR3 runs 15 residues. Trimming removed 1 base at V and 4 bases at J, with 13 bases between. Here the CDR3 reads CASSLESRPIYGYTL. In DNA form, the CDR3 reads TGTGCCAGCAGCTTAGAGTCGAGGCCGATCTATGGCTACACCCTC.

The CDR3 loop is CASSLSGRVETQYF. Written as DNA, the CDR3 is TGTGCCAGCAGCTTAAGCGGCAGGGTGGAGACCCAGTACTTC. This chain connects TRBV2 to TRBJ2-5, with D perhaps TRBD1 or TRBD2 (5 bases each). Germline V gives CDR1 SNHLY, CDR2 FYNNEI. V dropped 6 bases and J dropped 5 bases, with 16 bases sitting between them. The CDR3 has 14 residues.

This clonotype appeared a few times. This rearrangement joins TRBV7-2 to TRBJ2-5; 10 bases line up with TRBD2. The trim removed 5 bases at V and 4 bases at J, leaving 13 bases unmatched. Germline CDR1 reads SGHTA; CDR2 reads FQGNSA. This CDR3 has 17 residues. The CDR3 nucleotides are TGTGCCAGCAGCCGCGGGCTAGCGGGAGCGTGGGGAGAGACCCAGTACTTC. Its translation: CASSRGLAGAWGETQYF.

This clonotype was seen only once. The rearrangement joins TRBV2 to TRBJ2-7; unclear D gene. V shed 5 bases and J shed 1 base, with 12 bases lying between them. The germline V gene has CDR1 SNHLY and CDR2 FYNNEI. This CDR3 is 14 amino acids long. The CDR3 DNA sequence: TGTGCCAGCAGTCCCCTTGCCCTGTCCTACGAGCAGTACTTC. This sequence encodes CASSPLALSYEQYF. The full variable domain, rest sourced from reference TRBV2 and TRBJ2-7, is EPEVTQTPSHQVTQMGQEVILRCVPISNHLYFYWYRQILGQKVEFLVSFYNNEISEKSEIFDDQFSVERPDGSNFTLKIRSTKLEDSAMYFCASSPLALSYEQYFGPGTRLTVT.

As regards this clonotype: This clone may be a read error of a much larger clone one base away. The chain combines TRBV20-1 with TRBJ2-7; no firm D call. The germline V gene has CDR1 DFQATT and CDR2 SNEGSKA (reference sequence). CDR3 length: 13 residues. The CDR3 DNA reads TGCAGTGCTAGACTGTGGGCCCCCTACGAGCAGTGCTTC. This gives the protein CSARLWAPYEQCF.